Below are 7 T cell receptor beta chains sequenced from a single sample in a study of cytomegalovirus exposure and HLA in healthy donors. Both 60 Vbeta primers and 13 Jbeta primers went into the PCR. Using immunoSEQ multiplex PCR, the repertoire was profiled, and TCRdb retains in-frame clones only, with some absent. Its clone listing holds around 53,000 clones. Sequenced input: PBMCs. These receptors were obtained from a man aged 18 to 29 in good health and CMV-seropositive.

V is TRBV7-2 and J is TRBJ2-3, with D possibly TRBD2 on 5 matching bases. The CDR3 is 15 amino acids. The V end lost 0 bases, the J end lost 3 bases, and 10 bases lay between the germline ends. CDR1 SGHTA and CDR2 FQGNSA come from the germline V gene. The CDR3 is CASSLAGVRTDTQYF. The CDR3 DNA follows: TGTGCCAGCAGCTTAGCGGGAGTCCGGACAGATACGCAGTATTTT.

Comments on this clone: A read error may account for a junction end that differs from germline. The V gene is TRBV7-7, the J gene TRBJ2-2, with a tentative D call TRBD2 (5 bases). Germline CDR1 SSHAT, CDR2 FNYEAQ (reference sequence). The CDR3 contains 16 residues. CDR3 residues: CASSLLGGVSEGELFF. CDR3 coding DNA: TGTGCTAGCAGTCTACTAGGTGGAGTTAGTGAAGGGGAGCTGTTTTTT. The entire variable domain, with the rest obtained from reference TRBV7-7 and TRBJ2-2, is as follows: GAGVSQSPRYKVTKRGQDVTLRCDPISSHATLYWYQQALGQGPEFLTYFNYEAQPDKSGLPSDRFSAERPEGSISTLTIQRTEQRDSAMYRCASSLLGGVSEGELFFGEGSRLTVL.

The chain combines TRBV2 with TRBJ1-6; no definite D call. The CDR3 consists of 12 residues. Trimming left V 4 bases short and J 5 bases short, with 3 bases between. Germline-derived CDR1 and CDR2 are SNHLY and FYNNEI. The CDR3 region is CASSANNSPLHF. The DNA for the CDR3 is TGTGCCAGCAGTGCAAATAATTCACCCCTCCACTTT.

The chain is built from TRBV21-1 and TRBJ1-1; the table's D gene call, TRBD1, was not cross checked with the DNA. TRBV21-1 is assigned pseudogene status. This CDR3 is built from 17 residues. In DNA form, the CDR3 reads TGTGCCAGCAGCAATTGGAGACAGAAAAAAATGAACACTGAAGCTTTCTTT. Residues: CASSNWRQKKMNTEAFF.

V is TRBV2 and J is TRBJ1-4; the D gene is possibly TRBD1 (6 bases). The CDR3 loop spans 14 amino acids. V dropped 1 base and J dropped 8 bases, with 11 bases sitting between them. Germline V gene lookup returns CDR1 SNHLY and CDR2 FYNNEI. The CDR3 coding sequence is TGTGCCAGCAGTGAAGGACAGGCGATAGAAAAACTGTTTTTT. The encoded protein is CASSEGQAIEKLFF.

The rearrangement joins TRBV7-3 to TRBJ2-1; a possible D gene is TRBD2 (5 bases). The V end was cut by 1 base, the J end by 5 bases, with 6 bases between. This CDR3 comprises 13 residues. CDR1 SGHTA and CDR2 FQGTGA come from the germline V gene. As DNA, the CDR3 is TGTGCCAGCAGCTTAAACGGGAACAATGAGCAGTTCTTC. Translated, it gives CASSLNGNNEQFF.

Note on this clone: Its ends do not fully match the called genes, so a read error is possible. The chain recombines TRBV7-7 with TRBJ1-1; D is unclear. CDR3 size: 13 residues. CDR1 is SSHAT and CDR2 is FNYEAQ in the germline V gene (reference sequence). The CDR3 spells CASSLDPSTEAFF. CDR3 DNA: TGTGCTAGCAGCTTAGATCCGAGCACTGAAGCTTTCTTT.